A selection of T cell receptor beta chains follows, all from one sample in a study of cytomegalovirus exposure and HLA in healthy donors. Libraries were prepared by immunoSEQ multiplex PCR; TCRdb keeps only in-frame clonotypes and omits some of them. The repertoire holds about 120,000 clones, roughly 80% seen once, with roughly 2.6% in the top ten. The sample consisted of PBMCs. The receptors were gathered from a female donor in good health and CMV-seronegative. The CDR3 runs from the conserved cysteine through the conserved F or W. The D gene is left open where the match is weak. Clone sizes are given selectively: once, few, many, or a class where the clone is expanded.

J,D,V,size,CDR3,DNA
TRBJ1-3,NA,TRBV2,NA,CASSESDLGNTIYF,TGTGCCAGCAGTGAAAGCGACCTCGGAAACACCATATATTTT
TRBJ2-5,TRBD2,TRBV6-5,NA,CASRRAGGTETQYF,TGTGCCAGCAGGCGAGCGGGGGGTACAGAGACCCAGTACTTC
TRBJ2-5,TRBD1,TRBV14,NA,CASSPRAGGVETQYF,TGTGCCAGCAGCCCGCGGGCAGGGGGCGTTGAGACCCAGTACTTC
TRBJ1-1,NA,TRBV10-1,NA,CASSESMGSENTEAFF,TGCGCCAGCAGTGAGTCGATGGGGAGTGAGAACACTGAAGCTTTCTTT
TRBJ1-5,NA,TRBV12-5,NA,CASGLNTGIVQPQHF,TGTGCTAGTGGTTTAAACACAGGGATAGTTCAGCCCCAGCATTTT
TRBJ2-7,TRBD2,TRBV10-3,NA,CAIQTSGTYEQYF,TGTGCCATCCAGACTAGCGGTACCTACGAGCAGTACTTC
TRBJ1-6,TRBD1,TRBV5-1,NA,CASSLQGVNSPLHF,TGCGCCAGCAGCTTGCAGGGGGTTAATTCACCCCTCCACTTT
TRBJ2-1,TRBD2,TRBV6-5,NA,CASSLSGGADEQFF,TGTGCCAGCAGCCTCAGCGGGGGGGCGGATGAGCAGTTCTTC
TRBJ2-7,TRBD2,TRBV29-1,NA,CSVTSGGAVYEQYF,TGCAGCGTTACTAGCGGGGGGGCGGTCTACGAGCAGTACTTC
TRBJ2-1,TRBD2,TRBV7-3,once,CASSLISGGAYEQFF,TGTGCCAGCAGCTTGATTAGCGGGGGGGCTTATGAGCAGTTCTTC
TRBJ1-5,NA,TRBV6-5,NA,CASREGNNQPQHF,TGTGCCAGTAGGGAGGGGAACAATCAGCCCCAGCATTTT
TRBJ2-5,TRBD2,TRBV7-3,NA,CAGSRTSGAQETQYF,TGTGCCGGCAGCCGGACTAGCGGGGCTCAAGAGACCCAGTACTTC
TRBJ2-3,NA,TRBV15,NA,CATSRERGSLETDTQYF,TGTGCCACCAGCAGAGAGAGGGGGAGTCTGGAAACAGATACGCAGTATTTT
TRBJ2-2,NA,TRBV9,once,CASSERGRSGELFF,TGTGCCAGCAGCGAGCGAGGGAGGAGCGGGGAGCTGTTTTTT
TRBJ1-5,NA,TRBV6-5,NA,CASSVGGSRRPQHF,TGTGCCAGCAGTGTAGGGGGAAGCAGGCGGCCCCAGCATTTT
TRBJ2-7,NA,TRBV5-1,once,CASSLGSQGTHEQYF,TGCGCCAGCAGCTTGGGTTCGCAGGGGACCCACGAGCAGTACTTC
TRBJ2-2,TRBD2,TRBV25-1,NA,CASRGLAGTGELFF,TGTGCCAGCAGGGGACTAGCGGGGACCGGGGAGCTGTTTTTT
TRBJ2-1,NA,TRBV7-2,NA,CASSSNRTALNEQFF,TGTGCCAGCAGCTCTAATCGGACAGCCTTAAATGAGCAGTTCTTC
TRBJ2-3,TRBD2,TRBV25-1,NA,CASSESSAGGTSTDTQYF,TGTGCCAGCAGTGAATCGTCAGCGGGGGGGACTAGCACAGATACGCAGTATTTT
TRBJ1-2,NA,TRBV6-5,NA,CASSESHSRYGYTF,TGTGCCAGCAGTGAATCCCACAGCCGGTATGGCTACACCTTC
TRBJ2-4,TRBD2,TRBV4-1,NA,CASSQSSGEVAKNIQYF,TGCGCCAGCAGCCAATCGAGCGGGGAGGTAGCCAAAAACATTCAGTACTTC
TRBJ2-2,TRBD2,TRBV5-4,NA,CASSLTRGANTGELFF,TGTGCCAGCAGCCTTACGCGGGGGGCGAACACCGGGGAGCTGTTTTTT
TRBJ1-5,NA,TRBV5-6,NA,CASSLSGGGNQPQHF,TGTGCCAGCAGCTTGAGCGGGGGCGGTAATCAGCCCCAGCATTTT
TRBJ1-2,NA,TRBV6-1,few,CASGEYGYTF,TGTGCCAGCGGGGAGTATGGCTACACCTTC
TRBJ2-7,NA,TRBV29-1,NA,CSGRQEGTYEQYF,TGCAGCGGGCGGCAGGAGGGGACCTACGAGCAGTACTTC
TRBJ1-1,NA,TRBV7-2,NA,CASSPDRITEAFF,TGTGCCAGCAGCCCCGACAGGATCACTGAGGCTTTCTTT
TRBJ1-2,NA,TRBV7-2,few,CASSTKGGYGYTF,TGTGCCAGCAGCACCAAAGGAGGATACGGCTACACCTTC
TRBJ1-2,NA,TRBV19,NA,CASSTQGRPPNDGYTF,TGTGCCAGTAGTACGCAGGGCCGCCCACCCAACGATGGCTACACCTTC
TRBJ1-5,NA,TRBV27,once,CASGRGGQPQHF,TGTGCCAGCGGTAGGGGAGGACAGCCCCAGCATTTT
TRBJ2-7,NA,TRBV7-8,NA,CASSLPSSYEQYF,TGTGCCAGCAGCTTACCCTCCTCCTACGAGCAGTACTTC
TRBJ1-4,NA,TRBV18,few,CASSPPGDFATNEKLFF,TGTGCCAGCTCACCCCCGGGGGACTTTGCAACTAATGAAAAACTGTTTTTT
TRBJ2-7,NA,TRBV10-2,NA,CASSEEGGPYEQYF,TGCGCCAGCAGTGAGGAGGGCGGCCCCTACGAGCAGTACTTC
TRBJ1-2,TRBD1,TRBV2,NA,CASSGLTGPANYGYTF,TGTGCCAGCAGTGGGTTGACAGGGCCAGCTAACTATGGCTACACCTTC
TRBJ1-1,TRBD1,TRBV14,NA,CASSLRQGLHTEAFF,TGTGCCAGCAGCCTAAGACAGGGCTTACACACTGAAGCTTTCTTT
TRBJ2-7,NA,TRBV5-6,NA,CASIIQGLSSSEQYF,TGTGCCAGCATCATTCAGGGGTTGTCGTCAAGCGAGCAGTACTTC
TRBJ2-7,TRBD2,TRBV7-9,NA,CASSLGTSGGLRTYEQYF,TGTGCCAGCAGCTTAGGGACTAGCGGGGGGCTACGAACCTACGAGCAGTACTTC
TRBJ1-4,NA,TRBV18,NA,CASSPGPNPGPSSTNEKLFF,TGTGCCAGCTCACCAGGCCCAAATCCGGGTCCCTCATCAACTAATGAAAAACTGTTTTTT
TRBJ2-3,NA,TRBV10-2,once,CASSESRGGAVDTQYF,TGCGCCAGCAGTGAGTCGCGAGGGGGGGCCGTAGATACGCAGTATTTT
TRBJ2-2,TRBD1,TRBV9,NA,CASSVAGTGWGGELFF,TGTGCCAGCAGCGTAGCGGGGACAGGATGGGGCGGGGAGCTGTTTTTT
TRBJ1-1,NA,TRBV5-4,NA,CASSLVDTEAFF,TGTGCCAGCAGCTTGGTAGACACTGAAGCTTTCTTT
TRBJ2-5,NA,TRBV5-1,NA,CASSLELGGTQYF,TGCGCCAGCAGCTTGGAACTAGGTGGAACCCAGTACTTC